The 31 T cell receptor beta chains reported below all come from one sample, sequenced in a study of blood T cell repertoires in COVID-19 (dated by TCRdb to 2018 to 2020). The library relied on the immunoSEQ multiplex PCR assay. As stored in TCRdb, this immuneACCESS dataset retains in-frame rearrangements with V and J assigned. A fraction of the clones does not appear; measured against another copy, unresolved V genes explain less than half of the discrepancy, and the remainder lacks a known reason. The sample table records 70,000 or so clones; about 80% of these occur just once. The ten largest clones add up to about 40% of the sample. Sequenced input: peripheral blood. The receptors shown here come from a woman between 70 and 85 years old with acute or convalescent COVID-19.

The CDR3 nucleotides are TGTGCCAGCAGCTTAAACAGCGACAGAAATCAGCCCCAGCATTTT. It translates to CASSLNSDRNQPQHF. V is TRBV7-2 and J is TRBJ1-5; D might be TRBD1 (5 bases). Deletions cut 2 bases from V and 4 bases from J, with 12 bases between. CDR3 length: 15 amino acids. In germline, CDR1 is SGHTA, CDR2 FQGNSA.

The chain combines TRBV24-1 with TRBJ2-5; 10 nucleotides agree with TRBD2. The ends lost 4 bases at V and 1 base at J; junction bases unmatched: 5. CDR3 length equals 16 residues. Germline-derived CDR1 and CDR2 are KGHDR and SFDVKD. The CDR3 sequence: CATSDCLAGVQETQYF. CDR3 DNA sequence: TGTGCCACCAGTGACTGTCTAGCGGGGGTCCAAGAGACCCAGTACTTC.

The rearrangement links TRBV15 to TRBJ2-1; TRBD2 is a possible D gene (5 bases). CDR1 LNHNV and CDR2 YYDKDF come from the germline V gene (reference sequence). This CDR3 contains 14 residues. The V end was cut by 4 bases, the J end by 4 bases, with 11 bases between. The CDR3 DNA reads TGTGCCACCAGCAAAGCGGACGGGTACAATGAGCAGTTCTTC. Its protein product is CATSKADGYNEQFF.

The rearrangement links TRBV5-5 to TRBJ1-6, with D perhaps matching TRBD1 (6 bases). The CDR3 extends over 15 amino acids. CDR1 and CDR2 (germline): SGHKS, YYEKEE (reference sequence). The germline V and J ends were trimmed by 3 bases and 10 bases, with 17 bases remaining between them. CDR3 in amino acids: CASSSEAGAGSPLHF. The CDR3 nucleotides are TGTGCCAGCAGCTCAGAGGCGGGGGCAGGGTCACCCCTCCACTTT. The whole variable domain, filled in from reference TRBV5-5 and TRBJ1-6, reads DAGVTQSPTHLIKTRGQQVTLRCSPISGHKSVSWYQQVLGQGPQFIFQYYEKEERGRGNFPDRFSARQFPNYSSELNVNALLLGDSALYLCASSSEAGAGSPLHFGNGTRLTVT.

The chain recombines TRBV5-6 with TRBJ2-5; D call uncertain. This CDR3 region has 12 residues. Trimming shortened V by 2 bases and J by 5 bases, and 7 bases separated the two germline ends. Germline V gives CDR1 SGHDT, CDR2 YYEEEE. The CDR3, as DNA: TGTGCCAGCAGCTTTTATCGGGAGACCCAGTACTTC. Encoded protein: CASSFYRETQYF.

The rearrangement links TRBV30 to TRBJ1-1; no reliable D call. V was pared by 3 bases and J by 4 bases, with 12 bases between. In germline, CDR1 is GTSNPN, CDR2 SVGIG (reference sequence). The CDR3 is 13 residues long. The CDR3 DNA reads TGTGCCTGGAGCGGGAGAGAAATCACTGAAGCTTTCTTT. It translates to CAWSGREITEAFF.

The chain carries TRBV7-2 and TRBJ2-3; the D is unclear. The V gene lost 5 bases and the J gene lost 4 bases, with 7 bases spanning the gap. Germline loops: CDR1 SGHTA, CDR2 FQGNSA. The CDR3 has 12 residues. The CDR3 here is CASSPDSDTQYF. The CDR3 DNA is TGTGCCAGCAGCCCCGACTCAGATACGCAGTATTTT.

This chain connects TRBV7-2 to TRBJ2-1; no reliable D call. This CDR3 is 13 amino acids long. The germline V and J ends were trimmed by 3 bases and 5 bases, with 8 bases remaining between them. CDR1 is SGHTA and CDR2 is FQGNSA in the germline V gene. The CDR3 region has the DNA TGTGCCAGCAGCTTCCACAGAGACAATGAGCAGTTCTTC. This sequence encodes CASSFHRDNEQFF.

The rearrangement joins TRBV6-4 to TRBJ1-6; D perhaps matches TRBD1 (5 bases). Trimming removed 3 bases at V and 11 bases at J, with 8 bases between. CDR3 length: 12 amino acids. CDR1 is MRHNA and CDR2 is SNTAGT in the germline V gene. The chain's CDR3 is CASSDGGTPLHF. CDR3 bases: TGTGCCAGCAGTGATGGGGGGACACCCCTCCACTTT.

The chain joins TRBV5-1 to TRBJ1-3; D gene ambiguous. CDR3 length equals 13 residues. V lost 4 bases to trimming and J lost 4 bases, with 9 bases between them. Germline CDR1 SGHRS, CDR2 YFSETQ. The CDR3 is CASSAYRGNTIYF. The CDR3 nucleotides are TGCGCCAGCAGCGCTTACAGAGGAAACACCATATATTTT.

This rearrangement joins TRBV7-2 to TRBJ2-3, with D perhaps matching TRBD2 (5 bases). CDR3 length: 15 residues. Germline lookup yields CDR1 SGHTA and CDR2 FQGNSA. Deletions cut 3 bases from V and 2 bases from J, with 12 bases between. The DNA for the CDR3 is TGTGCCAGCAGCTTTAGGGAGTCGGTCACAGATACGCAGTATTTT. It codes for CASSFRESVTDTQYF.

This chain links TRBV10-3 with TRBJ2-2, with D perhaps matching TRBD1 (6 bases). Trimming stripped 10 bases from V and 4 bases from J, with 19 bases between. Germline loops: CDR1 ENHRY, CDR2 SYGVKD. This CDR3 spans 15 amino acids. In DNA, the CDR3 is TGTGCCACCTCCCCCAGGGGATCTCCCACCGGGGAGCTGTTTTTT. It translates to CATSPRGSPTGELFF.

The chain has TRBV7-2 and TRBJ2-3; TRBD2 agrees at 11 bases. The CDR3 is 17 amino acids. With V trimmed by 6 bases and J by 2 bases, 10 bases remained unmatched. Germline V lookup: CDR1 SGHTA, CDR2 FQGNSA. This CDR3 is CASSYSGTSGLTDTQYF. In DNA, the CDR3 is TGTGCCAGCAGTTACTCCGGGACTAGCGGACTCACAGATACGCAGTATTTT.

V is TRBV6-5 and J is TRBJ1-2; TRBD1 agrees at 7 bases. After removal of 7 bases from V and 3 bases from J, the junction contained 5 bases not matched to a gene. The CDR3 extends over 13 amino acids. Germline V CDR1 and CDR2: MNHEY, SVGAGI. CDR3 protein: CASTSTGDYGYTF. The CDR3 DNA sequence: TGTGCCAGCACCTCTACAGGGGACTATGGCTACACCTTC.

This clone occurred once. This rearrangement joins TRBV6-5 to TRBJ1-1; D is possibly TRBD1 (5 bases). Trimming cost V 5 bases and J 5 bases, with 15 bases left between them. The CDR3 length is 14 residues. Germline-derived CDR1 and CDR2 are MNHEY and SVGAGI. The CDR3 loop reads CASSPPGGGTEAFF. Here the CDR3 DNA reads TGTGCCAGCAGTCCCCCCGGGGGAGGTACTGAAGCTTTCTTT.

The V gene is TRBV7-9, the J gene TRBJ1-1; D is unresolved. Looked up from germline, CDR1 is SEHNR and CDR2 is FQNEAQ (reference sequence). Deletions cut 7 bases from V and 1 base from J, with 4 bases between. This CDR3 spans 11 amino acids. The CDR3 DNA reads TGTGCCAGCACCCAGAACACTGAAGCTTTCTTT. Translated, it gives CASTQNTEAFF.

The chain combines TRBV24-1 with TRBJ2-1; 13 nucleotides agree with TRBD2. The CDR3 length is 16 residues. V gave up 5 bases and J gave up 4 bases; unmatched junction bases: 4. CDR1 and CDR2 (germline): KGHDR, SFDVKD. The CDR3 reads CATSAGTSGTYNEQFF. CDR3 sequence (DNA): TGTGCCACCAGTGCCGGGACTAGCGGGACATACAATGAGCAGTTCTTC.

DNA for the CDR3: TGTGCCAGCAGCTCCGGGGGACCCCTCGGCACTGAAGCTTTCTTT. Translation gives CASSSGGPLGTEAFF. The chain has TRBV7-9 and TRBJ1-1; a possible D gene is TRBD1 (5 bases). V lost 4 bases, J lost 4 bases, and 16 bases lay in between. Germline V gives CDR1 SEHNR, CDR2 FQNEAQ (reference sequence). This CDR3 comprises 15 residues.

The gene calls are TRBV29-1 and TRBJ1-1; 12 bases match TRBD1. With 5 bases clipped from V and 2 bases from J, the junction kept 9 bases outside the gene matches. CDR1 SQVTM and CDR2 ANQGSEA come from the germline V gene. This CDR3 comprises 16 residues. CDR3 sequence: CSVPKGTGGANTEAFF. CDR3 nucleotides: TGCAGCGTTCCAAAAGGGACAGGGGGCGCAAACACTGAAGCTTTCTTT.

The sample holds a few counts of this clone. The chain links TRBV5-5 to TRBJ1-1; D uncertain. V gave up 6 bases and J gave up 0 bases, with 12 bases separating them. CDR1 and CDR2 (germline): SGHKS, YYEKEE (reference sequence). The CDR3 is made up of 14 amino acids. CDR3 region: CASIWTILNTEAFF. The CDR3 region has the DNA TGTGCCAGCATCTGGACTATCCTGAACACTGAAGCTTTCTTT.

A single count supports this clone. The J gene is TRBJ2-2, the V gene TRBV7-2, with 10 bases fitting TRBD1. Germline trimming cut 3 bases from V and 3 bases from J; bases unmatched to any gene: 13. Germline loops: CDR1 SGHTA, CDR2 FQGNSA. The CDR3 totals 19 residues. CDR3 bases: TGTGCCAGCAGCTTTCTGCCTCCAAGGACAGGGGGGGACACCGGGGAGCTGTTTTTT. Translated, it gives CASSFLPPRTGGDTGELFF.

The CDR3 region has the DNA TGTGCCAGCAGTTCGACAGGGTCACCCAACACTGAAGCTTTCTTT. Amino acid sequence: CASSSTGSPNTEAFF. This chain uses TRBV2 with TRBJ1-1; 7 nucleotides match TRBD1. The CDR3 totals 15 residues. CDR1 is SNHLY, CDR2 FYNNEI, per germline. The V segment lost 5 bases and the J segment 2 bases; nucleotides outside the gene matches: 8. The whole variable domain, filled in from reference TRBV2 and TRBJ1-1, reads EPEVTQTPSHQVTQMGQEVILRCVPISNHLYFYWYRQILGQKVEFLVSFYNNEISEKSEIFDDQFSVERPDGSNFTLKIRSTKLEDSAMYFCASSSTGSPNTEAFFGQGTRLTVV.

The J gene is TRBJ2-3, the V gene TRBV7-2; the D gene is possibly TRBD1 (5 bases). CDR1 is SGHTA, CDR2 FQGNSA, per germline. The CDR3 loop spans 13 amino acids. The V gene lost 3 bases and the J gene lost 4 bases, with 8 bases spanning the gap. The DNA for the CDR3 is TGTGCCAGCAGCTTTCAGGGCTCAGATACGCAGTATTTT. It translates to CASSFQGSDTQYF.

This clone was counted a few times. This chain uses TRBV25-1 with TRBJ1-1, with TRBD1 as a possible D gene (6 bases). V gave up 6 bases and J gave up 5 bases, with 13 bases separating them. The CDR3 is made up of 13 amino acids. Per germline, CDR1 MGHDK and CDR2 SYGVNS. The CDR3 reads CASRVQGLTEAFF. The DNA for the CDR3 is TGTGCCAGCAGAGTACAGGGATTGACTGAAGCTTTCTTT.

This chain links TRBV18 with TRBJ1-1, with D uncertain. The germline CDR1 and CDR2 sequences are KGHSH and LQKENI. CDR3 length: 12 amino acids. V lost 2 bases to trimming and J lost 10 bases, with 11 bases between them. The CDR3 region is CASSPTAMGAFF. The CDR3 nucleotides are TGTGCCAGCTCACCAACAGCCATGGGAGCTTTCTTT.

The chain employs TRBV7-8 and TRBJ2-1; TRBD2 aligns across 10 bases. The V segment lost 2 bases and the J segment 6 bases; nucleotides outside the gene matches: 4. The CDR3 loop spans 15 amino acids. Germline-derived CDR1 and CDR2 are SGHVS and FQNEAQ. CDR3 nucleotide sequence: TGTGCCAGCAGCTTACTAGCGGGAGTAGTCAATGAGCAGTTCTTC. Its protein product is CASSLLAGVVNEQFF.

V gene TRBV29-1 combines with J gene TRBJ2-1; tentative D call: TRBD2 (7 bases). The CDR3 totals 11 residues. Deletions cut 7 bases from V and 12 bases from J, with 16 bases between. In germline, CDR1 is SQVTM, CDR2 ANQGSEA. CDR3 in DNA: TGCAGCGGCCTTTCGGGGGGCCCGCAGTTCTTC. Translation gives CSGLSGGPQFF.

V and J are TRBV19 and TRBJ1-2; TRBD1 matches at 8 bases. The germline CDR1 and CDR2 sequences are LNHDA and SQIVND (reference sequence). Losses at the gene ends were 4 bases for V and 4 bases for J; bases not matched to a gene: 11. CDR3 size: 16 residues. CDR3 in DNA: TGTGCCAGTAGTACCGGCCCAGGGGGCTTGGGCTATGGCTACACCTTC. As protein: CASSTGPGGLGYGYTF.

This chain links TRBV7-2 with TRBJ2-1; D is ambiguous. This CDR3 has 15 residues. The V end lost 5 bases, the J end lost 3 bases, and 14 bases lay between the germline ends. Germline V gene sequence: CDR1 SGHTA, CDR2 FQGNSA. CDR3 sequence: CASSPRASDYNEQFF. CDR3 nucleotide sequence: TGTGCCAGCAGCCCACGTGCGTCCGACTACAATGAGCAGTTCTTC. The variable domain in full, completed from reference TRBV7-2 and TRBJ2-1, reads GAGVSQSPSNKVTEKGKDVELRCDPISGHTALYWYRQSLGQGLEFLIYFQGNSAPDKSGLPSDRFSAERTGGSVSTLTIQRTQQEDSAVYLCASSPRASDYNEQFFGPGTRLTVL.

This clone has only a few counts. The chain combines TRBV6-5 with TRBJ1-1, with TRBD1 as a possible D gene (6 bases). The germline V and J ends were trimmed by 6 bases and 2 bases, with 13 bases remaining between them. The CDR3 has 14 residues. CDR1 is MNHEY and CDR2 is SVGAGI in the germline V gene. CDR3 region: CASSLTGTNTEAFF. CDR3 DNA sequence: TGTGCCAGCAGCTTGACAGGAACCAACACTGAAGCTTTCTTT.

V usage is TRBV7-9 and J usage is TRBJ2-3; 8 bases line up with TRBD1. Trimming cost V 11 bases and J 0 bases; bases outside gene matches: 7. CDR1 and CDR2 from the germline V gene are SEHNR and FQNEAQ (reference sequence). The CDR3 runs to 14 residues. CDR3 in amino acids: CAGLQGESTDTQYF. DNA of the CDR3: TGTGCCGGACTACAGGGGGAAAGCACAGATACGCAGTATTTT.